This T cell receptor beta chain came from a study of low-dose radiotherapy and immunotherapy resistance in tumors (dated by TCRdb to 2021 to 2024). Study-wide context: Cohort 1 received 0.5 Gy per fraction every 2 weeks, with a prescribed total PTV dose of 6.5 Gy. In Cohort 2, 1 Gy per fraction was delivered every two weeks, for a total of 13 Gy over 26 weeks. Patients were given nivolumab as a 240 mg flat dose every two weeks and ipilimumab at 1 mg/kg every six weeks, with both drugs delivered intravenously. Every two weeks, patients got intravenous cyclophosphamide at 200 mg/m2, given one day ahead of each radiation and immunotherapy administration. Patients took aspirin 300 mg orally once daily for four cycles, starting on cycle 1 day 1. Trial participants were not randomized into treatment groups. The translational analysis covered eight patients: three from the first dose cohort and the first five from the second dose cohort.

This clonotype has a count of ten or more. Its cognate antigen has yet to be identified. Base qualities are not at hand, and no much larger clone is one base apart. The reads were generated on an Illumina HiSeq 2500. First-strand cDNA was synthesized with Superscript III and a set of TRAV- and TRBV-specific primers, covering both TCRalpha and TCRbeta chains. TCRs were amplified for 20 to 25 PCR cycles with Phusion, using a constant-region primer paired with the adapter attached to the V primers. Amplification of the isolated mRNA was done with the MessageAmp II aRNA Amplification Kit, which involved a roughly 15-hour in vitro transcription at 37 degrees C. mRNA for TCR sequencing was isolated with the Dynabeads mRNA DIRECT Purification Kit. Indexed Illumina adapters were added in a second approximately 26-cycle Phusion PCR, and the resulting products were purified with AMPure XP beads. Per the original workflow: Using custom Perl scripts, TCR sequences encoding the same protein were pooled, out-of-frame sequences were removed, and the abundance of each clonotype was computed. Any TCR sequence backed by just one read was left out of the analysis. Repertoire metrics included Shannon entropy, Gini index, clonality, richness, and frequency of TCRs shared between repertoires. The public reads were reprocessed in TCRdb via fastp at Q25 and MiXCR, keeping in-frame beta chains. CDR3 protein duplicates are merged, each entry listing the most common genes and DNA. The V and J calls here are based on TCRdb, not the publication. Within this sample are 75,000 to 95,000 distinct CDR3 sequences, with about 20% of them counted one time only. Over 4.5% of the sample goes to the ten largest clones.

The label giving this sample's time point can be read as: before trial treatment. Donors were enrolled in RACIN, a single-arm phase I dose-escalation trial combining nivolumab, ipilimumab, aspirin, low-dose cyclophosphamide and low-dose radiotherapy. Patients were eligible if they had advanced solid tumors that were TIL-negative. The CDR3, from cysteine to phenylalanine, totals 17 residues. CDR3 DNA only is kept here, 51 bases in frame from base 1. Ends trimmed: V by 1 base, J by 4 bases; bases unmatched to a gene: 13. The CDR1 and CDR2 encoded by the germline V gene (reference sequence) are GTSNPN and SVGIG.

The receptor was isolated from a male donor with prostate cancer. The rearrangement joined TRBV30 to TRBJ2-7; 10 central bases correspond to TRBD1. The sample was PBMCs, taken before treatment. The CDR3 sequence is CAWSGPSRDRGSYEQYF. At the DNA level, the sequence is TGTGCCTGGAGTGGCCCTTCCCGGGACAGGGGTTCTTACGAGCAGTACTTC. With the portions outside the CDR3 filled from the reference TRBV30 and TRBJ2-7 genes, the complete variable region becomes SQTIHQWPATLVQPVGSPLSLECTVEGTSNPNLYWYRQAAGRGLQLLFYSVGIGQISSEVPQNLSASRPQDRQFILSSKKLLLSDSGFYLCAWSGPSRDRGSYEQYFGPGTRLTVT.